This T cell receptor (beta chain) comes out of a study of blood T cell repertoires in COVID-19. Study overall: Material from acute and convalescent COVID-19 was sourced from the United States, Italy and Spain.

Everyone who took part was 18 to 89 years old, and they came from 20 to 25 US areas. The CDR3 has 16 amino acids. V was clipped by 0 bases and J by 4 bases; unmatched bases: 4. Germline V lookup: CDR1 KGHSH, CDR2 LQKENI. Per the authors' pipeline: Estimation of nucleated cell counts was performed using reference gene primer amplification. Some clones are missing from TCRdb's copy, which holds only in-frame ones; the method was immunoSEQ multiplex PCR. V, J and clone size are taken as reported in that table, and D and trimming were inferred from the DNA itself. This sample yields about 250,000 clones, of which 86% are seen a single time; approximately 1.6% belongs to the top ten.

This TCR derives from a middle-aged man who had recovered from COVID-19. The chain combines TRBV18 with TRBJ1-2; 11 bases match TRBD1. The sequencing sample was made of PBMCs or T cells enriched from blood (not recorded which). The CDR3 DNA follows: TGTGCCAGCTCACCACCGGGACAGGGGGTGAGCTATGGCTACACCTTC. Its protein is CASSPPGQGVSYGYTF.